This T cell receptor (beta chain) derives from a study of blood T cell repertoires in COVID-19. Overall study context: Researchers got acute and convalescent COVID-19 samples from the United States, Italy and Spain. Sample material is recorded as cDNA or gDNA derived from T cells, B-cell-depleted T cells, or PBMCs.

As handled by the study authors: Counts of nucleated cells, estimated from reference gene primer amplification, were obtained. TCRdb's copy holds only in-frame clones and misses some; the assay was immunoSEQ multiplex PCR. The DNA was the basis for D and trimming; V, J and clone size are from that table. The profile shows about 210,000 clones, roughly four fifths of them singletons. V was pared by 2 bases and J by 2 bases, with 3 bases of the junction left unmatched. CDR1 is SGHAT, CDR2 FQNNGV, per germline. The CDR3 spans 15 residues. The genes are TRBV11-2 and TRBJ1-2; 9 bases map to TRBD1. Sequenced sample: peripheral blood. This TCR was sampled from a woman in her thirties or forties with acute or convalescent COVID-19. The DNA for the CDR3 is TGTGCCAGCAGCTTAACCGGACAGGGGAACTATGGCTACACCTTC. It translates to CASSLTGQGNYGYTF.